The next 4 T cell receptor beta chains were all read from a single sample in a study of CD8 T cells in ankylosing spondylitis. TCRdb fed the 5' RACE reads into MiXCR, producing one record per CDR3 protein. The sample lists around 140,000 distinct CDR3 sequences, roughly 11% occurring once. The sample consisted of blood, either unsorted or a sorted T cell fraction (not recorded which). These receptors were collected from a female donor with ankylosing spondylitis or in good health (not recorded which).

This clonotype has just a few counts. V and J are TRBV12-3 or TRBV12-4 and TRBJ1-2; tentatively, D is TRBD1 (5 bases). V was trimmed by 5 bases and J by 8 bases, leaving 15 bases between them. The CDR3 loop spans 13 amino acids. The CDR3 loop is CASSPLGQGGYTF. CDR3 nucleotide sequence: TGTGCCAGCAGTCCGCTCGGGCAGGGCGGCTACACCTTC.

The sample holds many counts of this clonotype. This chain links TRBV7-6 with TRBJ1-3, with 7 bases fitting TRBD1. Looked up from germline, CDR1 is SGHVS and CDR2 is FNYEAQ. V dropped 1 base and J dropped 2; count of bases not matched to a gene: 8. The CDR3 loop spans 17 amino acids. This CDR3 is CASSLVAGQGAGNTIYF. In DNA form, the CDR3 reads TGTGCCAGCAGCTTAGTTGCGGGGCAGGGGGCTGGAAACACCATATATTTT.

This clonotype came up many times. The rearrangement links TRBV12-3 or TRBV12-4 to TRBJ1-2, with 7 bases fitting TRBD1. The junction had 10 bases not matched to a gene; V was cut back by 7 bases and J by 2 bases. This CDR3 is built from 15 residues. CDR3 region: CASIITGVINYGYTF. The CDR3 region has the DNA TGTGCCAGCATAATTACAGGGGTCATAAACTATGGCTACACCTTC.

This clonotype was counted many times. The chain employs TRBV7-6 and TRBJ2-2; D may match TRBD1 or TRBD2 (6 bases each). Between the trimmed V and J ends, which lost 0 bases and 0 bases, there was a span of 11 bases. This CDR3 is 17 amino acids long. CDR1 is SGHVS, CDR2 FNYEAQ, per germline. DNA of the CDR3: TGTGCCAGCAGCTTAGCATCCCGGGGGCCGAACACCGGGGAGCTGTTTTTT. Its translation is CASSLASRGPNTGELFF.